This T cell receptor beta chain originates from a study of cytomegalovirus exposure and HLA in healthy donors. General observations from the study: Most TCRs appeared rarely, but some public TCRs recurred in many donors. A link between a missense DCLRE1C variant and TCR beta V- and J-gene trimming emerged from a later analysis. CMV serostatus was the only recorded immune exposure for donors. Reports indicate that TCR beta sequences accurately predicted the HLA-A and HLA-B alleles of most subjects.

As to this clone: Its matching antigen is unknown.

The CDR3 covers 16 residues. Germline trimming cut 5 bases from V and 4 bases from J; bases unmatched to any gene: 11. Germline values: CDR1 SGHTA, CDR2 FQGNSA. Vbeta (60) and Jbeta (13) primers were used in the PCR. Only in-frame clones appear in the TCRdb table, and some are missing; sequencing was by immunoSEQ multiplex PCR. The sample includes fewer than 250,000 clones. Sequencing was done on a sample of PBMCs. The clonotype was recovered from a woman aged 25-40 years in good health and CMV-seropositive. The chain has TRBV7-2 and TRBJ2-7; 10 bases map to TRBD2. CDR3 region: CASSATTSGYIYEQYF. Written as DNA, the CDR3 is TGTGCCAGCAGCGCGACGACTAGCGGGTACATTTACGAGCAGTACTTC. Looking up the rest from reference TRBV7-2 and TRBJ2-7 gives the full variable domain: GAGVSQSPSNKVTEKGKDVELRCDPISGHTALYWYRQSLGQGLEFLIYFQGNSAPDKSGLPSDRFSAERTGGSVSTLTIQRTQQEDSAVYLCASSATTSGYIYEQYFGPGTRLTVT.